Sequencing of this TCR beta chain was carried out in a study of blood T cell repertoires in COVID-19. As originally analysed: From reference gene primer amplification, estimates of nucleated cell counts were derived. Using immunoSEQ multiplex PCR, the repertoire was profiled, and TCRdb retains in-frame clones only, with some absent. V, J and clone size are taken as reported in that table, and D and trimming were inferred from the DNA itself. The data show about 140,000 clones, 86% seen once. The sample comprised peripheral blood. This clonotype originated in a woman aged 55 to 70 with acute or convalescent COVID-19.

DNA for the CDR3: TGTGCCAGCAGCGACCGACTAGCGGGGGGGCCCGAGACCCAGTACTTC. Translating it yields CASSDRLAGGPETQYF. The chain is built from TRBV7-9 and TRBJ2-5; 14 nucleotides line up with TRBD2. Germline V gene data show CDR1 as SEHNR and CDR2 as FQNEAQ (reference sequence). This CDR3 region has 16 residues. The J segment lost 5 bases and the V segment lost 5 bases, leaving 7 bases of the junction unmatched.